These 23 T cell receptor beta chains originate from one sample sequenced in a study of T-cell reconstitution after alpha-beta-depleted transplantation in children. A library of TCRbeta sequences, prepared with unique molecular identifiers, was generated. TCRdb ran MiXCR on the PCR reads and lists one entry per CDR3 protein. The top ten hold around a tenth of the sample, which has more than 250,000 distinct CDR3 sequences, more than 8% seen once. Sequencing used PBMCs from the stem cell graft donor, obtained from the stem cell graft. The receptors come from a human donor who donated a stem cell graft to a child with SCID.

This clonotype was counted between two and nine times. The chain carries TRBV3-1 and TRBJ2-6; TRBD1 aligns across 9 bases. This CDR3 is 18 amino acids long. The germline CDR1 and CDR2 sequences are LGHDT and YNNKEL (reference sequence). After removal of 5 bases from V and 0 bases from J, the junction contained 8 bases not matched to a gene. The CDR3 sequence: CASSSRDRVISGANVLTF. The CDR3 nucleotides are TGTGCCAGCAGCAGCCGGGACAGGGTCATCTCTGGGGCCAACGTCCTGACTTTC.

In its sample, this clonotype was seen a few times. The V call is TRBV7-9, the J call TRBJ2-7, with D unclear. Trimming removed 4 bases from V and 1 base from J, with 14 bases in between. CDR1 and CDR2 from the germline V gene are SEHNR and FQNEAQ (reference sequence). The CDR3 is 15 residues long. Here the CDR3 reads CASSSGHSLSYEQYF. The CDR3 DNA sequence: TGTGCCAGCAGCTCCGGGCACAGTCTTTCCTACGAGCAGTACTTC.

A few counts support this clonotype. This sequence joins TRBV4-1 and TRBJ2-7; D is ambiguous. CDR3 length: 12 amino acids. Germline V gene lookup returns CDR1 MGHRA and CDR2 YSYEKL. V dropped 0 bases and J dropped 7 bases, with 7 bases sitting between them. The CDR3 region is CASSQEVGEQYF. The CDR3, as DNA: TGCGCCAGCAGCCAAGAAGTGGGGGAGCAGTACTTC.

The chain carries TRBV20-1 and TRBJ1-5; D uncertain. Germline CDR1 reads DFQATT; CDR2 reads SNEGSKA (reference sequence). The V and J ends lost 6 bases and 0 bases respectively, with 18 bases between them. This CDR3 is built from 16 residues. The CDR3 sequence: CSASQEINPSNQPQHF. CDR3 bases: TGCAGTGCGAGTCAGGAGATAAACCCTAGCAATCAGCCCCAGCATTTT.

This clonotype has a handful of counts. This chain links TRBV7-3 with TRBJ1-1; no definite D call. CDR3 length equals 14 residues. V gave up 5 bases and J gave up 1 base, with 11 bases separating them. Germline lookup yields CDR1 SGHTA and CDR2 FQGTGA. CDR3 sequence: CASSQGLANTEAFF. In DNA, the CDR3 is TGTGCCAGCAGCCAAGGGTTGGCGAACACTGAAGCTTTCTTT.

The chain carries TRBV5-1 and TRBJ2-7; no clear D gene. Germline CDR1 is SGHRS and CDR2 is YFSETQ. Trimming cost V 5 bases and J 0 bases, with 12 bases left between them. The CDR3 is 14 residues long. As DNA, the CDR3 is TGCGCCAGCAGATATTCGGACGTCTCCTACGAGCAGTACTTC. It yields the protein CASRYSDVSYEQYF.

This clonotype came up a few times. CDR3 bases: TGCGCCAGCAGCTTGGCCATTGCACCAGATACGCAGTATTTT. Amino acids: CASSLAIAPDTQYF. The V call is TRBV5-1, the J call TRBJ2-3; the D is unclear. There are 14 residues in the CDR3. V shed 0 bases and J shed 4 bases, with 9 bases lying between them. The germline V gene has CDR1 SGHRS and CDR2 YFSETQ.

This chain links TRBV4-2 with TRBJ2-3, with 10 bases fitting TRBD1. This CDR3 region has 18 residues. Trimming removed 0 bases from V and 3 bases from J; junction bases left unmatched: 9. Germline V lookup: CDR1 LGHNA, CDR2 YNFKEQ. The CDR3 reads CASSQDGTGAPSTDTQYF. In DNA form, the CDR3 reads TGTGCCAGCAGCCAAGATGGGACAGGGGCTCCTAGTACAGATACGCAGTATTTT.

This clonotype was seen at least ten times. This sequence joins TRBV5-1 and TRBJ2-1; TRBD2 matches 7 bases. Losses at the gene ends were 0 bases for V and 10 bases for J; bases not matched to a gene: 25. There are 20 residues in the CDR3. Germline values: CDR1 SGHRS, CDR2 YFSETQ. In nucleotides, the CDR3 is TGCGCCAGCAGCTTGGATCCCATCACTTCGCCGGGACTAAAGAGGGTAGAGCAGTTCTTC. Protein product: CASSLDPITSPGLKRVEQFF.

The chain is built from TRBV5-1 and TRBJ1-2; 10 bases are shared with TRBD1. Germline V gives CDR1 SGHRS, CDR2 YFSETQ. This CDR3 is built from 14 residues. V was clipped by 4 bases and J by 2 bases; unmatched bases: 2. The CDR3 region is CASSPTGGNYGYTF. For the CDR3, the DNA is TGCGCCAGCAGCCCGACAGGGGGCAACTATGGCTACACCTTC.

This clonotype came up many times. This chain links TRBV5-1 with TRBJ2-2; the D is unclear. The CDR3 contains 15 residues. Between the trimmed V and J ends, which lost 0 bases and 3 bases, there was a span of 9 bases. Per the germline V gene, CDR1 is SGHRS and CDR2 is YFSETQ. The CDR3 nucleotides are TGCGCCAGCAGCTTGGCCATGCCGGACACCGGGGAGCTGTTTTTT. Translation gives CASSLAMPDTGELFF.

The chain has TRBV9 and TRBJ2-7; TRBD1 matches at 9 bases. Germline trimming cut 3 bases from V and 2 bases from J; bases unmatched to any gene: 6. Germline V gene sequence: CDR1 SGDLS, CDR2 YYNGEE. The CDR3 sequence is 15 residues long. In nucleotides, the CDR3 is TGTGCCAGCAGCGCTGGGACAGGGATCGCCTACGAGCAGTACTTC. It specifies CASSAGTGIAYEQYF.

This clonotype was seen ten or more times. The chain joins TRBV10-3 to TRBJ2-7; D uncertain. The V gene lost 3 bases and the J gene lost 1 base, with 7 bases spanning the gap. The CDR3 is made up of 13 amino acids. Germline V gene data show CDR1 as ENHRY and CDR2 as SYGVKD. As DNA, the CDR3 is TGTGCCATCAGTGACAGGTTGTCCTACGAGCAGTACTTC. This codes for CAISDRLSYEQYF.

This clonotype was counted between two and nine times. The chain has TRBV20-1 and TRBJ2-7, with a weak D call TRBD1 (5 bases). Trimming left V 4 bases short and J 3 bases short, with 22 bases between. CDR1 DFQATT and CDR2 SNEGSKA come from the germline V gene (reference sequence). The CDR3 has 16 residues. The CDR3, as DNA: TGCAGTGCTAAGGACCCAGCTACTTCAGGGATCTACGAGCAGTACTTC. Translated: CSAKDPATSGIYEQYF.

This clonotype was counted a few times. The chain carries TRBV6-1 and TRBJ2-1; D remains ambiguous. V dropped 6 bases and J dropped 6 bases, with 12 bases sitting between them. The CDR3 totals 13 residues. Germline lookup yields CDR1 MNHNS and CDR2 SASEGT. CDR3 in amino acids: CASRSPVANEQFF. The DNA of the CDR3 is TGTGCCAGCAGAAGCCCGGTAGCCAATGAGCAGTTCTTC.

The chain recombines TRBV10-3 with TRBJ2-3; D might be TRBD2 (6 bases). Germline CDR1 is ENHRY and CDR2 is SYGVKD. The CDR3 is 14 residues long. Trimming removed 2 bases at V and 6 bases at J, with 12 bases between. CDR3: CAISETGVADTQYF. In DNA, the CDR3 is TGTGCCATCAGTGAGACGGGGGTTGCGGATACGCAGTATTTT.

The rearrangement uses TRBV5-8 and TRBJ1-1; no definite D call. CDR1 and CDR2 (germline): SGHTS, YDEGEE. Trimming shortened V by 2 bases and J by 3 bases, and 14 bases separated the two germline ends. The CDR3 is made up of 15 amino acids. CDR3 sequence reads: CASSLYDGIDTEAFF. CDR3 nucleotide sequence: TGTGCCAGCAGCTTATACGATGGAATAGACACTGAAGCTTTCTTT.

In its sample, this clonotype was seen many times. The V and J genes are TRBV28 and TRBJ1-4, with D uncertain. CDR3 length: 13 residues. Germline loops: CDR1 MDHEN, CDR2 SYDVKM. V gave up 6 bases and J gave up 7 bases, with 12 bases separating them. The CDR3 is CASRSGYGEKLFF. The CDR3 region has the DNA TGTGCCAGCAGGTCGGGGTACGGTGAAAAACTGTTTTTT.

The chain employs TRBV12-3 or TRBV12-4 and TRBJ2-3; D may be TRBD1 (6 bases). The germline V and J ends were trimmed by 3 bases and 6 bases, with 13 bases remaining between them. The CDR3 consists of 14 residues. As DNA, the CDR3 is TGTGCCAGCAGTTTCCCAGGGGATCCCGATACGCAGTATTTT. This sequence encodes CASSFPGDPDTQYF.

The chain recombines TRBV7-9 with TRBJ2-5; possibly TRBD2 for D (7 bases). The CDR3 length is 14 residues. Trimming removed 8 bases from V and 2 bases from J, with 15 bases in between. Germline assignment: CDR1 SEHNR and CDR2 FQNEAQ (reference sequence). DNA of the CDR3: TGTGCCAGCGCCTATAGGGGGGGTCAAGAGACCCAGTACTTC. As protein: CASAYRGGQETQYF.

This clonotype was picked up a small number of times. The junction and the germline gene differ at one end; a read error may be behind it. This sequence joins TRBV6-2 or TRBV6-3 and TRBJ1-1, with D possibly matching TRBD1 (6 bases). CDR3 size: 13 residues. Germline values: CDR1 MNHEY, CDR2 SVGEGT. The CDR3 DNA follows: TGTGCCAGCAGTTACACTGGGGGCCCCGGCTTGGTCTTT. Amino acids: CASSYTGGPGLVF.

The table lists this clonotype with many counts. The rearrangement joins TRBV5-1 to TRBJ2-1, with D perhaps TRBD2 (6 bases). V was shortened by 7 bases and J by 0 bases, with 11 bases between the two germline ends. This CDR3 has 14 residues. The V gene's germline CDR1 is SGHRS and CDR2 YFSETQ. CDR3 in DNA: TGCGCCAGCGGGACTCTTAGCTCCTACAATGAGCAGTTCTTC. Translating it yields CASGTLSSYNEQFF.

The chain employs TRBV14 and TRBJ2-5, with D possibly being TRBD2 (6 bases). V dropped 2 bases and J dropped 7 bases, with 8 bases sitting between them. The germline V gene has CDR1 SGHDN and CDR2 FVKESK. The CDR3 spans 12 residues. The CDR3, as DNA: TGTGCCAGCAGCCAACAGGGAGGGACCCAGTACTTC. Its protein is CASSQQGGTQYF.